This entry lists 18 T cell receptor beta chains sequenced from one sample in a study of identical twins. One entry per CDR3 protein, called by TCRdb with MiXCR from the 5' RACE reads. Of some 97,000 distinct CDR3 sequences in the sample, 5.9% were seen once. Sequencing was done on a sample of memory T cells sorted from blood. Receptors were obtained from a woman in her forties or fifties in good health.

This clonotype was seen many times. The chain recombines TRBV20-1 with TRBJ1-1; D is unresolved. CDR3 size: 13 residues. CDR1 DFQATT and CDR2 SNEGSKA come from the germline V gene (reference sequence). V was clipped by 3 bases and J by 0 bases, with 8 bases between them. The CDR3, as DNA: TGCAGTGCTAGGGCGACGGTGAACACTGAAGCTTTCTTT. Translated: CSARATVNTEAFF.

This clonotype came up many times. V is TRBV20-1 and J is TRBJ1-2, with D perhaps TRBD1 (6 bases). The CDR3 has 14 residues. In germline, CDR1 is DFQATT, CDR2 SNEGSKA (reference sequence). Trimming removed 6 bases at V and 4 bases at J, with 18 bases between. The CDR3 DNA reads as TGCAGTGCAGACGTGGAGGGGGGCGGCTATGGCTACACCTTC. Protein: CSADVEGGGYGYTF.

This clonotype was seen ten or more times. This rearrangement joins TRBV20-1 to TRBJ2-1, with D possibly TRBD1 on 5 matching bases. Trimming cost V 6 bases and J 0 bases, with 12 bases left between them. Per germline, CDR1 DFQATT and CDR2 SNEGSKA (reference sequence). This CDR3 region has 14 residues. CDR3 in DNA: TGCAGTGCAGGGGAACAGAGCTCCTACAATGAGCAGTTCTTC. It codes for CSAGEQSSYNEQFF.

In its sample, this clonotype was seen many times. This chain joins TRBV12-3 or TRBV12-4 and TRBJ1-4; no clear D. Trimming took off 1 base at V and 7 bases at J, with 10 bases between the two ends. CDR3 size: 14 residues. The CDR3 nucleotides are TGTGCCAGCAGTTTAGGGACCGGCAGTGAAAAACTGTTTTTT. This translates into CASSLGTGSEKLFF.

This clonotype was counted many times. The V call is TRBV6-1, the J call TRBJ1-2, with 10 bases aligning to TRBD1. Germline trimming cut 4 bases from V and 4 bases from J; bases unmatched to any gene: 6. The CDR3 loop spans 15 amino acids. Germline V CDR1 and CDR2: MNHNS, SASEGT. Here the CDR3 reads CASSAGTGEGYGYTF. DNA of the CDR3: TGTGCCAGCAGTGCTGGGACAGGGGAAGGCTATGGCTACACCTTC.

There are many counts of this clonotype. This rearrangement joins TRBV3-1 to TRBJ2-1; maybe TRBD1 (5 bases). V was cut by 4 bases and J by 4 bases, with 17 bases left in between. CDR1 is LGHDT, CDR2 YNNKEL, per germline (reference sequence). This CDR3 region has 16 residues. Here the CDR3 reads CASSPRRGTRYNEQFF. For the CDR3, the DNA is TGTGCCAGCAGCCCAAGAAGGGGAACCCGTTACAATGAGCAGTTCTTC.

This clonotype was counted a few times. The rearrangement joins TRBV6-6 to TRBJ2-1; D perhaps matches TRBD1 (7 bases). The CDR3 is 20 amino acids. The germline V and J ends were trimmed by 6 bases and 3 bases, with 30 bases remaining between them. Per germline, CDR1 MNHNY and CDR2 SVGAGI (reference sequence). The CDR3 nucleotides are TGTGCCAGCAGACCCGACAGGGAATCCGTTAGCGGCCACCTCTACAATGAGCAGTTCTTC. Its translation: CASRPDRESVSGHLYNEQFF.

This clonotype was counted between two and nine times. The DNA for the CDR3 is TGTGCCAGCAGCACCCTAGCGGGAAAGGACAAAAACATTCAGTACTTC. Translation: CASSTLAGKDKNIQYF. The genes are TRBV5-4 and TRBJ2-4; 9 positions agree with TRBD2. CDR1 SGHNT and CDR2 YYREEE come from the germline V gene (reference sequence). With V trimmed by 4 bases and J by 3 bases, 8 bases remained unmatched. This CDR3 has 16 residues.

This clonotype showed up many times. The J gene is TRBJ2-3, the V gene TRBV12-3 or TRBV12-4, with D perhaps matching TRBD2 (7 bases). Trimming removed 5 bases at V and 0 bases at J, with 9 bases between. The CDR3 contains 14 residues. The CDR3 DNA is TGTGCCAGCAGTGGGGGGGGCAGCACAGATACGCAGTATTTT. It specifies CASSGGGSTDTQYF.

This chain links TRBV30 with TRBJ2-2; 8 bases align to TRBD2. Germline V gene lookup returns CDR1 GTSNPN and CDR2 SVGIG (reference sequence). The junction had 8 bases not matched to a gene; V was cut back by 3 bases and J by 5 bases. This CDR3 region has 15 residues. The CDR3 sequence: CAWSGRVRYTGELFF. CDR3 DNA: TGTGCCTGGAGCGGGAGGGTACGATATACCGGGGAGCTGTTTTTT.

At least ten counts were recorded for this clonotype. The V call is TRBV5-1, the J call TRBJ2-1; 9 bases are a match to TRBD1. The V gene end was trimmed by 7 bases and the J gene end by 7 bases; junction bases not matched to a gene: 6. This CDR3 comprises 13 residues. Germline assignment: CDR1 SGHRS and CDR2 YFSETQ. CDR3: CASEGQGRNEQFF. Written as DNA, the CDR3 is TGCGCCAGCGAGGGACAGGGTCGAAATGAGCAGTTCTTC.

At least ten counts were recorded for this clonotype. The rearrangement links TRBV12-3 or TRBV12-4 to TRBJ1-2; D is unresolved. V lost 6 bases to trimming and J lost 3 bases, with 17 bases between them. The CDR3 is 15 amino acids. The CDR3 loop reads CASSRTWQVDYGYTF. The CDR3 DNA reads as TGTGCCAGCAGCCGTACCTGGCAGGTTGACTATGGCTACACCTTC.

This clonotype was counted a few times. J is TRBJ2-6 and V is TRBV12-3 or TRBV12-4, with D uncertain. The CDR3 sequence is 15 residues long. V was shortened by 5 bases and J by 2 bases, with 10 bases between the two germline ends. CDR3 sequence: CASSPSPAGANVLTF. The CDR3 DNA reads TGTGCCAGCAGTCCATCCCCAGCTGGGGCCAACGTCCTGACTTTC.

This clonotype was seen ten or more times. The rearrangement uses TRBV6-5 and TRBJ1-1; the D gene is possibly TRBD1 (5 bases). The CDR3 spans 14 residues. CDR1 is MNHEY, CDR2 SVGAGI, per germline. V gave up 7 bases and J gave up 1 base, with 13 bases separating them. The CDR3 nucleotides read TGTGCCAGCATGGCCGGTCAGGGGAACACTGAAGCTTTCTTT. Protein: CASMAGQGNTEAFF.

This clonotype was picked up many times. The chain carries TRBV3-1 and TRBJ2-1, with 8 bases aligning to TRBD2. Trimming cost V 3 bases and J 6 bases; bases outside gene matches: 4. CDR1 and CDR2 from the germline V gene are LGHDT and YNNKEL (reference sequence). The CDR3 contains 14 residues. The CDR3, as DNA: TGTGCCAGCAGCCATAGCGGGATGATCAATGAGCAGTTCTTC. Translation gives CASSHSGMINEQFF.

The gene calls are TRBV6-2 or TRBV6-3 and TRBJ2-5; 8 bases line up with TRBD2. Germline CDR1 MNHEY, CDR2 SVGEGT. The CDR3 spans 15 residues. The trim removed 7 bases at V and 5 bases at J, leaving 12 bases unmatched. CDR3 residues: CASKEVGGRTETQYF. The CDR3 DNA sequence: TGTGCCAGCAAGGAAGTCGGCGGGAGGACTGAGACCCAGTACTTC.

This clonotype was counted at least ten times. The gene calls are TRBV9 and TRBJ2-6; 10 nucleotides line up with TRBD1. Germline assignment: CDR1 SGDLS and CDR2 YYNGEE. This CDR3 has 22 amino acids. J gave up 2 bases and V 0 bases, and 17 bases lay outside the gene matches. The CDR3 spells CASSVVSKGQGNPKAGANVLTF. CDR3 in DNA: TGTGCCAGCAGCGTAGTGAGTAAGGGACAGGGGAACCCAAAGGCTGGGGCCAACGTCCTGACTTTC.

This clonotype was counted at least ten times. This sequence joins TRBV3-1 and TRBJ2-3; 7 positions agree with TRBD2. This CDR3 comprises 14 residues. Germline CDR1 reads LGHDT; CDR2 reads YNNKEL (reference sequence). The junction had 6 bases not matched to a gene; V was cut back by 3 bases and J by 6 bases. The CDR3 spells CASSQASGVDTQYF. CDR3 nucleotides: TGTGCCAGCAGCCAGGCTAGCGGAGTCGATACGCAGTATTTT.